This passage covers 8 T cell receptor beta chains from one sample sequenced in a study of T cell repertoires in cytomegalovirus infection. TCRdb reanalysed the reads using MiXCR and keeps one entry per CDR3 protein. The sample contains approximately 140,000 distinct CDR3 sequences, 7.5% to 9% of which appear only once. The sample was PBMCs. The receptors were gathered from a human donor in good health (CMV status not recorded). Some clones in this sample may be carry-over from other donors' samples.

A single count supports this clonotype. It may be a read error: a sequence one base away is much more abundant. The chain is built from TRBV5-1 and TRBJ1-1; 10 bases are shared with TRBD1. The CDR3 runs 14 residues. From germline, CDR1 is SGHRS and CDR2 YFSETQ. CDR3 protein: CASNLGTGATEAFF. The CDR3, as DNA: TGCGCCAGCAACTTGGGGACAGGGGCCACTGAAGCTTTCTTT.

This clonotype was seen ten or more times. The chain recombines TRBV24-1 with TRBJ2-3; no definite D call. The length of the CDR3 is 13 residues. Trimming took off 4 bases at V and 3 bases at J, with 7 bases between the two ends. Germline V gives CDR1 KGHDR, CDR2 SFDVKD. CDR3 bases: TGTGCCACCAGTGAGGTCGGAACAGATACGCAGTATTTT. It yields the protein CATSEVGTDTQYF.

The DNA of the CDR3 is TGCAGTGCTAGCCCCCGGGACGCCAAGGTGGAGACCCAGTACTTC. Protein sequence: CSASPRDAKVETQYF. The rearrangement joins TRBV20-1 to TRBJ2-5; D is perhaps TRBD1 or TRBD2 (5 bases each). Trimming removed 3 bases from V and 5 bases from J, with 19 bases in between. Germline CDR1 reads DFQATT; CDR2 reads SNEGSKA (reference sequence). The CDR3 loop spans 15 amino acids.

This clonotype was seen repeatedly, ten times or more. The chain employs TRBV11-1 and TRBJ2-3, with 12 nucleotides matching TRBD2. Germline V gives CDR1 SGHAT, CDR2 FQDESV (reference sequence). The CDR3 has 15 residues. V lost 6 bases and J lost 5; bases outside the gene matches: 6. CDR3 amino acids: CASRTTSGGQDTQYF. The CDR3 DNA sequence: TGTGCCAGCAGAACGACTAGCGGGGGTCAAGATACGCAGTATTTT.

The sample holds many counts of this clonotype. The chain joins TRBV28 to TRBJ2-1; TRBD2 matches 9 bases. CDR3 length: 16 amino acids. Germline loops: CDR1 MDHEN, CDR2 SYDVKM. V shed 5 bases and J 5 bases; nucleotides not matched to a gene: 10. The CDR3 here is CASSPARGGGDNEQFF. CDR3 nucleotides: TGTGCCAGCAGTCCCGCCCGGGGCGGGGGGGACAATGAGCAGTTCTTC.

This clonotype was counted ten times or more. The rearrangement joins TRBV28 to TRBJ1-2; 8 positions agree with TRBD1. The CDR3 consists of 13 residues. Germline CDR1 MDHEN, CDR2 SYDVKM. After removal of 10 bases from V and 7 bases from J, the junction contained 11 bases not matched to a gene. The CDR3 loop is CANRGRGRGGYTF. The CDR3 nucleotides are TGTGCCAACAGGGGCAGGGGGCGAGGTGGCTACACCTTC.

The table lists this clonotype with many counts. A clone one base away is much larger, so this may be a read error. The V and J genes are TRBV11-3 and TRBJ1-1; 7 bases align to TRBD1. The V segment lost 1 base and the J segment 1 base; nucleotides outside the gene matches: 3. The length of the CDR3 is 15 residues. Looked up from germline, CDR1 is SGHNT and CDR2 is YENEEA. The DNA for the CDR3 is TGTGCCAGCAGCTTAGGGGGACAGACGAACACTGAAGCTTTCTTT. This encodes CASSLGGQTNTEAFF.

The chain combines TRBV20-1 with TRBJ1-6; a weak D match, TRBD1 (5 bases). In germline, CDR1 is DFQATT, CDR2 SNEGSKA (reference sequence). CDR3 length: 12 amino acids. Trimming took 5 bases from V and 10 from J, leaving 12 bases between them. The CDR3 nucleotides read TGCAGTGCTCGGCAGGGAGGGTCACCCCTCCACTTT. Its translation: CSARQGGSPLHF.